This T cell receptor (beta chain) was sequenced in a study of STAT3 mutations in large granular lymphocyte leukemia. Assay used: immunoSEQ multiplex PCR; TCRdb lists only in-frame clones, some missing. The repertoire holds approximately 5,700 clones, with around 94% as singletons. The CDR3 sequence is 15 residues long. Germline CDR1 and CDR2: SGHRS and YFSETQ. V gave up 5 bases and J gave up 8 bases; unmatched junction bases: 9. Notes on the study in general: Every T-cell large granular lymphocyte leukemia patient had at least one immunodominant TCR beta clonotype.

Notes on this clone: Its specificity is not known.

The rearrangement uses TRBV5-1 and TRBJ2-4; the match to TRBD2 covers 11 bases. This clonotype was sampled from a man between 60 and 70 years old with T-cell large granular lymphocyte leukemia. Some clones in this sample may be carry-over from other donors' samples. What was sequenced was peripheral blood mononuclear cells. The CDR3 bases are TGCGCCAGCAGGGACACTAGCGGGAGAGGGGACATTCAGTACTTC. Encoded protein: CASRDTSGRGDIQYF.